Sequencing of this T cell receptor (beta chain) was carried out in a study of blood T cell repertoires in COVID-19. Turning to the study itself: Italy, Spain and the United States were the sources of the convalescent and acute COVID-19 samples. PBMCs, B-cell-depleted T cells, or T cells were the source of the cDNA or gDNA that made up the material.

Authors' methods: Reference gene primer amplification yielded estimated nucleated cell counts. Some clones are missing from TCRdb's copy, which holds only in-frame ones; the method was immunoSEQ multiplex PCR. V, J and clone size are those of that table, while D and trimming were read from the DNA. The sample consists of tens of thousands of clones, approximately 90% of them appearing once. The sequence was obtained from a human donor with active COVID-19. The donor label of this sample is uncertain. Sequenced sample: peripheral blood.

The CDR3 region has the DNA TGCGCCAGCAGCCAAGACGAGCAGCGAGAGACCCAGTACTTC. As protein: CASSQDEQRETQYF. The chain joins TRBV4-1 to TRBJ2-5; D ambiguous. In germline, CDR1 is MGHRA, CDR2 YSYEKL. This CDR3 comprises 14 residues. V was clipped by 0 bases and J by 4 bases, with 9 bases between them.